Below are 5 T cell receptor beta chains sequenced from a single sample in a study of blood T cell repertoires in COVID-19. Only in-frame clones appear in the TCRdb table, and some are missing; sequencing was by immunoSEQ multiplex PCR. The data contain approximately 120,000 clones, roughly 82% of them singletons. Sequencing used peripheral blood. The receptors come from a woman aged 80 or over with active or convalescent COVID-19.

The chain couples TRBV19 to TRBJ1-5; a weak D match, TRBD1 (6 bases). V was trimmed by 4 bases and J by 4 bases, leaving 23 bases between them. The CDR3 runs 18 residues. Per the germline V gene, CDR1 is LNHDA and CDR2 is SQIVND (reference sequence). The CDR3 coding sequence is TGTGCCAGTAGTAGAAGACAGGCCAACCGTCTCAAGAATCAGCCCCAGCATTTT. Translation gives CASSRRQANRLKNQPQHF.

J is TRBJ1-1 and V is TRBV14; TRBD1 might be the D (5 bases). V gave up 1 base and J gave up 3 bases, with 12 bases separating them. From germline, CDR1 is SGHDN and CDR2 FVKESK. The CDR3 loop spans 15 amino acids. CDR3 DNA sequence: TGTGCCAGCAGCCAAGGTTGGGGGAGGGACACTGAAGCTTTCTTT. Amino acid sequence: CASSQGWGRDTEAFF.

V is TRBV5-1 and J is TRBJ2-3; D unclear. Germline V lookup: CDR1 SGHRS, CDR2 YFSETQ. The CDR3 is 14 residues long. The V gene lost 4 bases and the J gene lost 1 base, with 10 bases spanning the gap. The CDR3 loop is CASSVGSGTDTQYF. CDR3 nucleotides: TGCGCCAGCAGCGTGGGCTCGGGCACAGATACGCAGTATTTT.

This clone was counted a single time. The gene calls are TRBV11-2 and TRBJ2-7; 10 nucleotides align to TRBD2. V lost 6 bases, J lost 6 bases, and 5 bases stayed unmatched. This CDR3 is 13 amino acids long. Germline assignment: CDR1 SGHAT and CDR2 FQNNGV. CDR3 nucleotide sequence: TGTGCCAGCAGTTCCCTAGCGGGAGTCGAGCAGTACTTC. Protein product: CASSSLAGVEQYF.

This clone was seen just once. The chain has TRBV3-1 (or the pseudogene TRBV3-2) and TRBJ2-7; 12 nucleotides match TRBD2. Trimming cost V 1 base and J 7 bases; bases outside gene matches: 8. The CDR3 contains 16 residues. The germline gives CDR1 LGHDT, CDR2 YNNKEL (reference sequence). The CDR3 DNA follows: TGTGCCAGCAGCCAAGCTTCTAGCGGGAGGGCGCGGGAGCAGTACTTC. Translation: CASSQASSGRAREQYF.